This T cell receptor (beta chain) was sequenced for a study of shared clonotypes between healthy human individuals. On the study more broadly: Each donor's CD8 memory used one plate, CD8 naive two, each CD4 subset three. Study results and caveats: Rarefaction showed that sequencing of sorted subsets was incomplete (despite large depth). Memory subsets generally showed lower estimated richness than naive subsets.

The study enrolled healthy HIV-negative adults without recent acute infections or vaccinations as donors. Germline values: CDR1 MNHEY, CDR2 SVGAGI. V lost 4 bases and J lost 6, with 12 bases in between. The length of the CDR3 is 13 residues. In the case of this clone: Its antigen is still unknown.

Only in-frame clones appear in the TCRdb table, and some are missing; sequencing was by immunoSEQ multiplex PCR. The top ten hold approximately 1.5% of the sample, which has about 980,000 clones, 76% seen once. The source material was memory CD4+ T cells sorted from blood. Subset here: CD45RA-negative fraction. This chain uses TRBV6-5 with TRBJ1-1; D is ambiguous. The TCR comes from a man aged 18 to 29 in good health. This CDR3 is CASSSRQLAEAFF. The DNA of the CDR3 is TGTGCCAGCAGTTCCAGGCAGCTGGCTGAAGCTTTCTTT.